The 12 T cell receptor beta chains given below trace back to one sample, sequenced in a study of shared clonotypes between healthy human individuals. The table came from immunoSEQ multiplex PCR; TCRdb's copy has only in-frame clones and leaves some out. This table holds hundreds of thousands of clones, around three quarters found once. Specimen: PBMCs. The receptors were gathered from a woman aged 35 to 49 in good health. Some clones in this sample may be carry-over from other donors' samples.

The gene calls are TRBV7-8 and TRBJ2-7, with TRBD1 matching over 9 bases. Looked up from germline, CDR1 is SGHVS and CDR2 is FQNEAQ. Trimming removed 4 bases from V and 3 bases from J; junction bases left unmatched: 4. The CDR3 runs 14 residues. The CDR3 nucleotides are TGTGCCAGCAGCTCCCAGACAGGGGGCTACGAGCAGTACTTC. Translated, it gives CASSSQTGGYEQYF.

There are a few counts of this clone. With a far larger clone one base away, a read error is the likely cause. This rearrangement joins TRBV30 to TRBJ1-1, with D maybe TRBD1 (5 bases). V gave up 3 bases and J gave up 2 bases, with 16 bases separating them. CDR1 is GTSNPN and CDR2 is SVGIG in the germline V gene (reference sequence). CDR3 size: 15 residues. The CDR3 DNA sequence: TGTGCCTGGAGCTTATCTTTGGGACTTAACACTGAAGCTTTCTTT. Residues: CAWSLSLGLNTEAFF.

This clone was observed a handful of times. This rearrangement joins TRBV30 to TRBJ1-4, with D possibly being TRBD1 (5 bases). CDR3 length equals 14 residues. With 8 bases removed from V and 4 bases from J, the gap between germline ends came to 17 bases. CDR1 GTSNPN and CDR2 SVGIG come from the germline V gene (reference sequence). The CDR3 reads CAGSGGTGNEKLFF. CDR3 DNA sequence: TGTGCCGGGTCGGGGGGGACGGGTAATGAAAAACTGTTTTTT.

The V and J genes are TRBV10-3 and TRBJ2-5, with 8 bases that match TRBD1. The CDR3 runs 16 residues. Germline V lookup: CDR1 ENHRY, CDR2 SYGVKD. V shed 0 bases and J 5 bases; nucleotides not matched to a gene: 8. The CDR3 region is CAISESAGQGSETQYF. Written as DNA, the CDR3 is TGTGCCATCAGTGAGTCGGCTGGACAGGGTAGCGAGACCCAGTACTTC.

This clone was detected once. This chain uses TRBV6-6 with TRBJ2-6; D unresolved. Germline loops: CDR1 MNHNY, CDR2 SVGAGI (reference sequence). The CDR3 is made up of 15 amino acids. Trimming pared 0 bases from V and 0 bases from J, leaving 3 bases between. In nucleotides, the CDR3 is TGTGCCAGCAGTTACTCGTACTCTGGGGCCAACGTCCTGACTTTC. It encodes CASSYSYSGANVLTF.

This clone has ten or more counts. This CDR3 reads CASSLGRKIAGGSYNEQFF. The CDR3 DNA reads as TGTGCCAGCAGCTTAGGGAGGAAAATAGCGGGGGGATCCTACAATGAGCAGTTCTTC. The V gene is TRBV11-2, the J gene TRBJ2-1; 10 bases fit TRBD2. The CDR3 contains 19 residues. J was trimmed by 1 base and V by 1 base; bases with no gene match: 10. Germline CDR1 is SGHAT and CDR2 is FQNNGV.

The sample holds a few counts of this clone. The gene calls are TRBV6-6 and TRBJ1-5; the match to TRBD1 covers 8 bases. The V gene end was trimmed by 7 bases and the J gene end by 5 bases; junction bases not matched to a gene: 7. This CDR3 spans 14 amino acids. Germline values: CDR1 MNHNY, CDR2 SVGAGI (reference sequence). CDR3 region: CASTLQGDDQPQHF. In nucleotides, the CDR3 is TGTGCCAGCACCCTACAGGGGGATGATCAGCCCCAGCATTTT.

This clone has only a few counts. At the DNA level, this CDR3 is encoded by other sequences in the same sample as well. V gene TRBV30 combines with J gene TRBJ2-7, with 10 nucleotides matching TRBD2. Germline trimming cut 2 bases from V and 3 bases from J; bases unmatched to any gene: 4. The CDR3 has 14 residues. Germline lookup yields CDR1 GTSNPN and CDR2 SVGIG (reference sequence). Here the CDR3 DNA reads TGTGCCTGGAGTAGACTAGCGGGCAGCTACGAGCAGTACTTC. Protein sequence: CAWSRLAGSYEQYF.

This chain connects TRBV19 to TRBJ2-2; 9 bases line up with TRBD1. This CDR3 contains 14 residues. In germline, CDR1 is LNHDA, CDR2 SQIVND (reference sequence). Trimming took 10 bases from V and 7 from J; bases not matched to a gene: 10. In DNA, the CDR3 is TGTGCCATTAAACAGGGGGCGGAAAGCGGGGAGCTGTTTTTT. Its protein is CAIKQGAESGELFF.

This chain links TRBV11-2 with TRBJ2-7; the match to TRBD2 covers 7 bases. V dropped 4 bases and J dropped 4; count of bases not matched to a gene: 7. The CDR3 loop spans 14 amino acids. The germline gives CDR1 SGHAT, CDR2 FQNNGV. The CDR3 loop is CASSWGGFTYEQYF. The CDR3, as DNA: TGTGCCAGCAGCTGGGGGGGATTTACGTACGAGCAGTACTTC.

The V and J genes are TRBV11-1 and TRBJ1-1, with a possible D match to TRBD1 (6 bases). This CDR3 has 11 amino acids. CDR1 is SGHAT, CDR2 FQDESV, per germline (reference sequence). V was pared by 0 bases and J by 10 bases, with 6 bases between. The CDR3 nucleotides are TGTGCCAGCAGCTTAGCGGGGGCAGCTTTCTTT. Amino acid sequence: CASSLAGAAFF.

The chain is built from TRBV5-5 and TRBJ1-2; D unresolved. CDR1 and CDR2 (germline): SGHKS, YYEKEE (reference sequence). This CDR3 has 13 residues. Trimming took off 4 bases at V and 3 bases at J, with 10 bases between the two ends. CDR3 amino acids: CASSIGLHYGYTF. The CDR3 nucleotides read TGTGCCAGCAGCATAGGACTACACTATGGCTACACCTTC.